The rows below give T cell receptor beta chains drawn from one sample of a study of CD8+CD57+ T cells in acquired aplastic anemia. TCRdb processed the reads anew with MiXCR; each CDR3 protein has one entry. Of about 160,000 distinct CDR3 sequences in the sample, about 45% were seen once. Sequences were obtained from sorted CD4+, CD8+, or CD8+CD57+ T cells (not recorded which) from PBMCs. The source of these receptors is a human donor with aplastic anemia. CDR3s include the opening cysteine and the closing phenylalanine or tryptophan.

V gene	J gene	CDR3 protein
TRBV7-3	TRBJ2-5	CASSLRGAQETQYF
TRBV12-5	TRBJ2-3	CASGTSGTDTQYF
TRBV5-4	TRBJ2-7	CASSFSGGREEQYF
TRBV29-1	TRBJ1-2	CSAWEGGDYGYTF
TRBV10-1	TRBJ2-1	CASSLGLVPYNEQFF
TRBV20-1	TRBJ2-1	CSARDLAGDYNEQFF
TRBV12-5	TRBJ1-6	CASGLAGPGYYSPLHF
TRBV7-2	TRBJ1-5	CASSFFRNQPQHF
TRBV25-1	TRBJ1-3	CASSESGNYGYTIYF
TRBV10-3	TRBJ2-1	CAVSEDFERFF
TRBV24-1	TRBJ2-2	CATSDADRATGELFF
TRBV5-1	TRBJ1-2	CASSLESPGGNYDYTF
TRBV7-9	TRBJ1-5	CASSLDLGNQPQHF
TRBV10-3	TRBJ1-2	CATTNDGHSGNTF
TRBV29-1	TRBJ2-7	CSVAPGTRAYEQYF
TRBV5-6	TRBJ1-2	CASSLMGQLYGYTF
TRBV7-6	TRBJ1-2	CASSSGQGVYGYTF
TRBV19	TRBJ2-6	CASSIVWANVLTF
TRBV15	TRBJ1-1	CATKQWLNTEAFF
TRBV2	TRBJ2-5	CAILDREETQYF
TRBV7-2	TRBJ1-5	CASSERGSNQPQHF
TRBV29-1	TRBJ1-5	CSVSSANQPQHF
TRBV7-6	TRBJ2-5	CASSLMEGLWETQYF
TRBV25-1	TRBJ2-3	CASSVGTGATDTQYF
TRBV2	TRBJ2-7	CASVTSGRAYEQYF
TRBV5-5	TRBJ2-6	CASSFADISSSGANVLTF
TRBV10-3	TRBJ1-2	CAISEDGNYGYTF
TRBV5-4	TRBJ2-1	CASTSQRASGSYNEQFF
TRBV20-1	TRBJ1-1	CSASRGAEAFF
TRBV29-1	TRBJ1-5	CSVTIDQPQHF
TRBV7-3	TRBJ2-1	CASRPAGTSSNEQFF
TRBV12-3/TRBV12-4	TRBJ2-5	CASSLMGQGQETQYF
TRBV5-1	TRBJ2-2	CASSPTDRVTGELFF
TRBV20-1	TRBJ2-3	CSARPGGLGRTDTQYF
TRBV2	TRBJ2-3	CASSTGWSTDTQYF
TRBV7-9	TRBJ2-7	CASSRQATYEQYF
TRBV11-3	TRBJ2-2	CASSLLLGDTGELFF
TRBV7-2	TRBJ2-7	CASSLAGDIYEQYF
TRBV2	TRBJ2-1	CASSGGDNEQFF
TRBV2	TRBJ1-2	CARSIKPGLLYGYTF
TRBV7-3	TRBJ2-7	CASSLSGTGTLKQYF
TRBV11-2	TRBJ2-7	CASSFERGGTYEQYF
TRBV6-1	TRBJ2-2	CASSAGLGNTGELFF
TRBV19	TRBJ2-3	CASRADTQYF
TRBV19	TRBJ2-5	CATTTSGQQETQYF
TRBV20-1	TRBJ2-7	CSASTSVTDYYEQYF
TRBV5-1	TRBJ2-2	CASSRTSVDTGELFF
TRBV10-3	TRBJ2-3	CAISEFPQYF
TRBV25-1	TRBJ1-1	CASSEGDAWEREAFF
TRBV5-1	TRBJ2-1	CASSLLLAGNEQFF
TRBV16	TRBJ1-3	CASSQGNTIYF
TRBV5-1	TRBJ1-3	CASSSGQGGNTIYF
TRBV12-3/TRBV12-4	TRBJ2-5	CASSAQGDETQYF
TRBV24-1	TRBJ2-2	CATSGVDTGELFF
TRBV12-3/TRBV12-4	TRBJ1-1	CASSYTENTEAFF
TRBV9	TRBJ1-1	CASSDQPLTRAFF
TRBV11-2	TRBJ1-3	CASSLRQGGSGNTIYF
TRBV6-1	TRBJ2-7	CASRHFGTGESYEQYF